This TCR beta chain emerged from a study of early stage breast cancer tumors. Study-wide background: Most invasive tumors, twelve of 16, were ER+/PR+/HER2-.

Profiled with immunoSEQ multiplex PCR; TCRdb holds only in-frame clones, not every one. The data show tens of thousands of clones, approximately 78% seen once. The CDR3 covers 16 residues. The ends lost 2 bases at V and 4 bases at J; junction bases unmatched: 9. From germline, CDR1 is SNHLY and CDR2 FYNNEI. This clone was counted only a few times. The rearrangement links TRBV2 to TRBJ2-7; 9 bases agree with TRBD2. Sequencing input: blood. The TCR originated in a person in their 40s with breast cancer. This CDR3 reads CASSEMLASGMYEQYF. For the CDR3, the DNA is TGTGCCAGCAGTGAAATGTTGGCTAGCGGGATGTACGAGCAGTACTTC. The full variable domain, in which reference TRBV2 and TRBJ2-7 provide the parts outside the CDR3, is EPEVTQTPSHQVTQMGQEVILRCVPISNHLYFYWYRQILGQKVEFLVSFYNNEISEKSEIFDDQFSVERPDGSNFTLKIRSTKLEDSAMYFCASSEMLASGMYEQYFGPGTRLTVT.